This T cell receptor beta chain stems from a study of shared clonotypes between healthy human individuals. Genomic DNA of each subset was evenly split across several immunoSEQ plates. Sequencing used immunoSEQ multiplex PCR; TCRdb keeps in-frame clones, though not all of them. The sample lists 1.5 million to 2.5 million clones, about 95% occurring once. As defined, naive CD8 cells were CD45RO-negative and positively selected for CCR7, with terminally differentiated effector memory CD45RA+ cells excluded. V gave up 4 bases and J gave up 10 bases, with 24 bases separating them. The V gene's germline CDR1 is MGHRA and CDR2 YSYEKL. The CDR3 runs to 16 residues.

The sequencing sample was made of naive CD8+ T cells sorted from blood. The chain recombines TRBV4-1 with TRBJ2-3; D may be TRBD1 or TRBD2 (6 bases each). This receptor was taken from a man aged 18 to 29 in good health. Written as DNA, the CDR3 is TGCGCCAGCAGCCCAGGGGAGTTAGCGGCCCCTATCTCGCAGTATTTT. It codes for CASSPGELAAPISQYF.